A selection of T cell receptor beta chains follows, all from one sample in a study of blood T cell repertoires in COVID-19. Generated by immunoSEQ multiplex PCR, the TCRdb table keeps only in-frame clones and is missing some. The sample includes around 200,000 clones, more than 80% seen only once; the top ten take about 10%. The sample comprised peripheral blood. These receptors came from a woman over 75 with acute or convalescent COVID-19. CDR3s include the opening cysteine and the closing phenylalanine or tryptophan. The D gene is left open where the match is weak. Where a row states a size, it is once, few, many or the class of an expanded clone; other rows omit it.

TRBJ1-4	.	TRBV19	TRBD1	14	TGTGCCAGTAACAAGGGCCAGGGGGATGAAAAACTGTTTTTT	CASNKGQGDEKLFF
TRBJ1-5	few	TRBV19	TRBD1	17	TGTGCCAGTAGTATGCGTCCCGGGACAGGGAGCAATCAGCCCCAGCATTTT	CASSMRPGTGSNQPQHF
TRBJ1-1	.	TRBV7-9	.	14	TGTGCCAGCAGTTCCTTTGTTGACAGCTATGAAGCTTTCTTT	CASSSFVDSYEAFF
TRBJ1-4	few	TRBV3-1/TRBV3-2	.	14	TGTGCCAGCAGTCATAGGAGGGAGGGGGAAAAACTGTTTTTT	CASSHRREGEKLFF
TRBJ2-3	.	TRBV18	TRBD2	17	TGTGCCAGCTCATCAGGGACTAGCGGGAGGGCGACAGATACGCAGTATTTT	CASSSGTSGRATDTQYF
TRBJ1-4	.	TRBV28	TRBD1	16	TGTGCCAGCAGTTTCTATGGTGGGACAGGGCGGGAAAAACTGTTTTTT	CASSFYGGTGREKLFF
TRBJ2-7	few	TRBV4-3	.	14	TGCGCCAGCAGCCAAACGACGGGGAACTACGAGCAGTACTTC	CASSQTTGNYEQYF
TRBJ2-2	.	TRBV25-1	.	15	TGTGCCAGCAGTGAGGAATGGGGCGCCCCCGGGGAGCTGTTTTTT	CASSEEWGAPGELFF
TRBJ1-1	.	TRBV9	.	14	TGTGCCAGCAGCGTAGTTGGAGGAGGGACTGAAGCTTTCTTT	CASSVVGGGTEAFF
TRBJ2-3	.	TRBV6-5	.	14	TGTGCCAGCAGTATGGGGGCTTGGACAGATACGCAGTATTTT	CASSMGAWTDTQYF
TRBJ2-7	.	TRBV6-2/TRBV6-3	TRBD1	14	TGTGCCAGCAGCACCGGGACAGGGACCTACGAGCAGTACTTC	CASSTGTGTYEQYF
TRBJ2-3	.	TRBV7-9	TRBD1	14	TGTGCCAGCAGCTGGACAGGAAGCCGTTATACGCAGTATTTT	CASSWTGSRYTQYF
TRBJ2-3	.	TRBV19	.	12	TGTGCCAGTAGTACGGGGTTGGATACGCAGTATTTT	CASSTGLDTQYF
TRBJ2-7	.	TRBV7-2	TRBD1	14	TGTGCCAGCAGCTTACAGGGGGCTTTCTACGAGCAGTACTTC	CASSLQGAFYEQYF
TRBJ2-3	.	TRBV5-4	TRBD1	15	TGTGCCAGCAGCCCCGGGACAGGGGGGTCAGATACGCAGTATTTT	CASSPGTGGSDTQYF
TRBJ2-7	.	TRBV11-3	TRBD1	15	TGTGCCAGCAGCTTAGATAGGACAGGGGGCAGCGAGCAGTACTTC	CASSLDRTGGSEQYF
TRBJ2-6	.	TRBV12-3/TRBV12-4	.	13	TGTGCCAGCACCTACTCTGGGGCCAACGTCCTGACTTTC	CASTYSGANVLTF
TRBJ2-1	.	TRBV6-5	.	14	TGTGCCAGCCGCATAGCGGCAGCTTACAATGAGCAGTTCTTC	CASRIAAAYNEQFF
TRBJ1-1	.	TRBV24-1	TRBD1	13	TGTGCCACCATAAACAGGGGATGGACTGAAGCTTTCTTT	CATINRGWTEAFF
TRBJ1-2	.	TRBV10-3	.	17	TGTGCCATCAGTGATGTAGGCGAGGCAGGGGCTAACTATGGCTACACCTTC	CAISDVGEAGANYGYTF
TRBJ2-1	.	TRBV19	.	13	TGTGCCAGTAGTATACGTAGGGGCAATGAGCAGTTCTTC	CASSIRRGNEQFF
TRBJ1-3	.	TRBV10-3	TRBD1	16	TGTGCCATCAGTGAGTCGCGGACAGGGATCGGAAACACCATATATTTT	CAISESRTGIGNTIYF
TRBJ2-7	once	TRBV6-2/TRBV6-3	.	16	TGTGCCAGCAGTTACTCACCCGGGGGTAGTGTCTACGAGCAGTACTTC	CASSYSPGGSVYEQYF
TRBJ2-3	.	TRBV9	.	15	TGTGCCAGCAGCTCATCCCGAGGGAGCACAGATACGCAGTATTTT	CASSSSRGSTDTQYF
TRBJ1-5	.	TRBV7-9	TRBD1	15	TGTGCCAGCAGCTTAGAGAGGGGGCACAATCAGCCCCAGCATTTT	CASSLERGHNQPQHF
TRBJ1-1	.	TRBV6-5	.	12	TGTGCCAGCAGCAATGACAGAACTGAAGCTTTCTTT	CASSNDRTEAFF
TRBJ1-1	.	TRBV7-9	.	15	TGTGCCAGCATCGAAAGGGGGGGGCTTGTGACTGAAGCTTTCTTT	CASIERGGLVTEAFF
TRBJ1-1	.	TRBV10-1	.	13	TGCGCCAGCAGTGAGCAGGTGAACACTGAAGCTTTCTTT	CASSEQVNTEAFF
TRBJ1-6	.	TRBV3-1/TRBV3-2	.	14	TGTGCCAGCAGGGTGGCAGAACATAATTCACCCCTCCACTTT	CASRVAEHNSPLHF
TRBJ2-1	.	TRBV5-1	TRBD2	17	TGCGCCAGCAGCTTGAGAGGGCTAGCGGGGGGATACAATGAGCAGTTCTTC	CASSLRGLAGGYNEQFF
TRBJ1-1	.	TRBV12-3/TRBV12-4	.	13	TGTGCCAGCATTGACTCCGGGGGGTTGGAAGCTTTCTTT	CASIDSGGLEAFF
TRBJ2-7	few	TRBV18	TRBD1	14	TGTGCCAGCTCACCCGGGACAGGGCTAAGCGAGCAGTACTTC	CASSPGTGLSEQYF
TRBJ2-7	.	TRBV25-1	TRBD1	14	TGTGCCAGCAGTGCTTGGGGACAGGGCTACGAGCAGTACTTC	CASSAWGQGYEQYF
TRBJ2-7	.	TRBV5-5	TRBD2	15	TGTGCCAGCAGCCGGACTAGCGGGGGTTTCTACGAGCAGTACTTC	CASSRTSGGFYEQYF
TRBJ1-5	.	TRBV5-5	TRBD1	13	TGTGCCAGCAGCGTGGACAGGAATCAGCCCCAGCATTTT	CASSVDRNQPQHF
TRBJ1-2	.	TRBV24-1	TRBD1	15	TGTGCCACCAGTGATTCCGGGACAGGCCCATATGGCTACACCTTC	CATSDSGTGPYGYTF
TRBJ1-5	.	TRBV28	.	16	TGTGCCAGCAGCCCCGGGACACTCCCTAGCAATCAGCCCCAGCATTTT	CASSPGTLPSNQPQHF
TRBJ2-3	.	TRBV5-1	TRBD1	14	TGCGCCAGCAGCGCGGGACAGGGGACAGATACGCAGTATTTT	CASSAGQGTDTQYF
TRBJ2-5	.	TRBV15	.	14	TGTGCCACCAGCTCGGACAGACCTCAAGAGACCCAGTACTTC	CATSSDRPQETQYF
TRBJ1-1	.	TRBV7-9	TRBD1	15	TGTGCCAGCAGCCCGACTCCGGGACAGGGGTGGGAAGCTTTCTTT	CASSPTPGQGWEAFF
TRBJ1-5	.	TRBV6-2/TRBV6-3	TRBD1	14	TGTGCCAGCAGTTTCACAGGGGGCGGGCAGCCCCAGCATTTT	CASSFTGGGQPQHF
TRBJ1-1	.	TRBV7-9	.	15	TGTGCCAGCAGCCCCCAAGGACGGGGAAGCACTGAAGCTTTCTTT	CASSPQGRGSTEAFF
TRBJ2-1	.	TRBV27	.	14	TGTGCCAGCAGAGGACAGCTCTCCTACAATGAGCAGTTCTTC	CASRGQLSYNEQFF
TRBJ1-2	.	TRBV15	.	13	TGTGCCACCAGCAGCCGAACGGCGGAAGGCTACACCTTC	CATSSRTAEGYTF
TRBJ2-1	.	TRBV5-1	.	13	TGCGCCACCACCGGGACACTGAGCAATGAGCAGTTCTTC	CATTGTLSNEQFF
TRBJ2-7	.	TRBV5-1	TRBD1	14	TGCGCCAGCAGAACCGGGACAGGGGGCTACGAGCAGTACTTC	CASRTGTGGYEQYF
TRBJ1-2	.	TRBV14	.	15	TGTGCCAGCAGCGAGCTCCGGGCCACGGGGTATGGCTACACCTTC	CASSELRATGYGYTF
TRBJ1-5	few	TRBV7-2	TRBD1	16	TGTGCCAGCAGCTTAGAGGGGACAGTGGGGGGTCAGCCCCAGCATTTT	CASSLEGTVGGQPQHF
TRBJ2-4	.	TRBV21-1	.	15	TGTGCCAGCAGCTCCCGGACAACGGGGAGGGACATTCAGTACTTC	CASSSRTTGRDIQYF
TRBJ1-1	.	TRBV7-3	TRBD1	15	TGTGCCAGCAGCCCGACAGGGGTCCCGAACACTGAAGCTTTCTTT	CASSPTGVPNTEAFF